Listed below are T cell receptor beta chains from one sample, sequenced in a study of OX40 agonist ivuxolimab in advanced cancers. Only in-frame clones appear in the TCRdb table, and some are missing; sequencing was by immunoSEQ multiplex PCR. The sample consists of about 10,000 clones, roughly nine tenths of them appearing once. This specimen consisted of CD4+ or CD8+ T cells sorted from blood, obtained in a trial of the OX40 agonist ivuxolimab. These receptor sequences come from an adult with an advanced solid tumor such as melanoma, head and neck, liver or kidney cancer. CDR3s include the opening cysteine and the closing phenylalanine or tryptophan. The D gene is left open where the match is weak. Clone size is not always given. Where it is, it says once, few, many or a class for expanded clones.

clone_size	d_call	v_call	j_call	cdr3_nt	cdr3_aa
.	.	TRBV16	TRBJ1-1	TGTGCCAGCAACCTAAAACTAGGTGAAGCTTTCTTT	CASNLKLGEAFF
.	TRBD2	TRBV5-1	TRBJ2-7	TGCGCCAGCAGCTTGGGCAGCGGGGCATACGAGCAGTACTTC	CASSLGSGAYEQYF
.	TRBD1	TRBV7-9	TRBJ2-5	TGTGCCAGCAGCCCCTTCGGGACAGGGGAAGAGACCCAGTACTTC	CASSPFGTGEETQYF
.	.	TRBV2	TRBJ2-2	TGTGCCAGCAGTGACGGCCCGAACACCGGGGAGCTGTTTTTT	CASSDGPNTGELFF
once	TRBD2	TRBV19	TRBJ2-1	TGTGCCAGTAGTACGACTAGCGGGGGGGCCAATGAGCAGTTCTTC	CASSTTSGGANEQFF
.	.	TRBV27	TRBJ1-4	TGTGCCAGCAGTTCCGGATATTTTGAAAAACTGTTTTTT	CASSSGYFEKLFF
.	.	TRBV28	TRBJ2-7	TGTGCCAGCAGTCCCACAGCCCACGTAGGCTACGAGCAGTACTTC	CASSPTAHVGYEQYF
.	.	TRBV7-9	TRBJ1-4	TGTGCCAGCAGCCCCGACGGCGCGGCTAATGAAAAACTGTTTTTT	CASSPDGAANEKLFF
.	.	TRBV9	TRBJ2-3	TGTGCCAGCAGCCCTGCGAGCACAGATACGCAGTATTTT	CASSPASTDTQYF
.	.	TRBV9	TRBJ2-7	TGTGCCAGCAGCGTAGGTGCACTGAGCGAGCAGTACTTC	CASSVGALSEQYF
.	.	TRBV7-3	TRBJ1-1	TGTGCCAGCAGCTTTGGGGGCGCGAACACTGAAGCTTTCTTT	CASSFGGANTEAFF
.	.	TRBV30	TRBJ1-2	TGTGCCTGGAGTGTGAGGGTAGGTGGCTACACCTTC	CAWSVRVGGYTF
.	.	TRBV9	TRBJ2-2	TGTGCCAGCAGCGTAGATCCGGTCCTCACCGGGGAGCTGTTTTTT	CASSVDPVLTGELFF
.	TRBD1	TRBV19	TRBJ2-5	TGTGCCAGTAGGGGACAGGGGGACTTATGGACCCAGTACTTC	CASRGQGDLWTQYF
.	.	TRBV6-1	TRBJ1-5	TGTGCCAGCAGTGATCCCCAGCTGGCAGGGGTAGGCAATCAGCCCCAGCATTTT	CASSDPQLAGVGNQPQHF
once	.	TRBV27	TRBJ2-7	TGTGCCAGCCCGGATAGGGGGGCCGAATTC	CASPDRGAEF
.	.	TRBV4-1	TRBJ2-7	TGCGCCAGCAGCCAAAATCCCCCCTCGAGCGAGCAGTACTTC	CASSQNPPSSEQYF
.	.	TRBV6-4	TRBJ1-4	TGTGCCAGCAGCCTTTATGGACCGTATAATGAAAAACTGTTTTTT	CASSLYGPYNEKLFF
.	TRBD1	TRBV11-2	TRBJ2-3	TGTGCCAGCAGCTTTACAGGGGCCACCTCGAATACGCAGTATTTT	CASSFTGATSNTQYF
few	TRBD1	TRBV27	TRBJ2-7	TGTGCCAGCAGTTTCCACGGACAGGCTTACGAGCAGTACTTC	CASSFHGQAYEQYF
.	TRBD1	TRBV4-1	TRBJ1-1	TGCGCCAGCAGCCAAGGCCACGGGTCAGGGGGCGGTGAAGCTTTCTTT	CASSQGHGSGGGEAFF
.	.	TRBV15	TRBJ2-1	TGTGCCACCAGCAGAGAGGGGGCAGGCCACAATGAGCAGTTCTTC	CATSREGAGHNEQFF
.	.	TRBV9	TRBJ2-1	TGTGCCAGCAGCGTAGAGAATGGTGCAGGGAAGTTCTTC	CASSVENGAGKFF
.	.	TRBV12-5	TRBJ2-7	TGTGCTAGTTGTCCCGGGACAAGACCTTACGAGCAGTACTTC	CASCPGTRPYEQYF
.	TRBD1	TRBV5-4	TRBJ2-7	TGTGCCAGCAGCCCGCAGACAGGGACCCCCTACGAGCAGTACTTC	CASSPQTGTPYEQYF
.	TRBD1	TRBV6-4	TRBJ1-4	TGTGCCAGCTCCGGGACAGGGATAACTAATGAAAAACTGTTTTTT	CASSGTGITNEKLFF
.	.	TRBV29-1	TRBJ1-2	TGCAGCGTTGAGGGGGGGAAGGACTATGGCTACACCTTC	CSVEGGKDYGYTF
.	.	TRBV7-9	TRBJ2-5	TGTGCCAGCAGCTTAGCGTCCCCAGCGGGCTACCAAGAGACCCGGTACTTC	CASSLASPAGYQETRYF
.	TRBD1	TRBV19	TRBJ1-4	TGTGCCAGTAGTGGGGACAGGGGGAGCAATAATGAAAAACTGTTTTTT	CASSGDRGSNNEKLFF